Following are 9 T cell receptor beta chains from one sample sequenced in a study of OX40 agonist ivuxolimab in advanced cancers. Generated by immunoSEQ multiplex PCR, the TCRdb table keeps only in-frame clones and is missing some. Here the sample spans 90,000 to 95,000 clones, about 87% being singletons. Source: CD4+ or CD8+ T cells sorted from blood, taken in a trial of the OX40 agonist ivuxolimab. The source of these receptors is an adult with an advanced solid tumor such as melanoma, head and neck, liver or kidney cancer.

The CDR3 nucleotides are TGTGCCAGCAGCTTTGGGCCAGAAGGAAACACCATATATTTT. Translated, it gives CASSFGPEGNTIYF. The J gene is TRBJ1-3, the V gene TRBV5-4; D gene unclear. CDR3 length: 14 residues. Between the trimmed V and J ends, which lost 2 bases and 4 bases, there was a span of 10 bases. From germline, CDR1 is SGHNT and CDR2 YYREEE (reference sequence).

The chain combines TRBV5-1 with TRBJ1-1, with no clear D. The length of the CDR3 is 12 residues. Germline CDR1 reads SGHRS; CDR2 reads YFSETQ. Trimming took 1 base from V and 8 from J, leaving 9 bases between them. The CDR3 sequence: CASSLPANEAFF. CDR3 sequence (DNA): TGCGCCAGCAGCTTGCCTGCTAACGAAGCTTTCTTT.

In this sample, this clone turned up once. The chain links TRBV30 to TRBJ1-1; 9 bases map to TRBD1. CDR1 is GTSNPN and CDR2 is SVGIG in the germline V gene (reference sequence). The CDR3 is 13 amino acids. V was pared by 1 base and J by 12 bases, with 9 bases of the junction left unmatched. CDR3 bases: TGTGCCTGGAGTGCCTTGGGACAGGGTAGAACTTTCTTT. This translates into CAWSALGQGRTFF.

V and J are TRBV11-3 and TRBJ1-2; tentative D call: TRBD1 (6 bases). CDR1 SGHNT and CDR2 YENEEA come from the germline V gene. This CDR3 is 12 amino acids long. Trimming took 5 bases from V and 8 from J, leaving 12 bases between them. In DNA form, the CDR3 reads TGTGCCAGCAGCCCGGGGGCGAGCGGCTACACCTTC. The encoded protein is CASSPGASGYTF.

CDR3 loop: CSVGTKDTQYF. Here the CDR3 DNA reads TGCAGCGTGGGCACGAAGGATACGCAGTATTTT. This chain links TRBV29-1 with TRBJ2-3; D remains ambiguous. From germline, CDR1 is SQVTM and CDR2 ANQGSEA. V was pared by 6 bases and J by 6 bases, with 10 bases between. This CDR3 spans 11 amino acids.

V and J are TRBV19 and TRBJ2-1, with 8 bases aligning to TRBD2. This CDR3 is 15 amino acids long. Trimming cost V 4 bases and J 0 bases; bases outside gene matches: 2. The V gene's germline CDR1 is LNHDA and CDR2 SQIVND (reference sequence). CDR3 in DNA: TGTGCCAGTAGTAGCGGGGGGAGCTCCTACAATGAGCAGTTCTTC. Its translation is CASSSGGSSYNEQFF.

The chain combines TRBV27 with TRBJ1-1; possible D gene TRBD1, 5 bases. V was shortened by 2 bases and J by 1 base, with 8 bases between the two germline ends. The germline V gene encodes CDR1 MNHEY and CDR2 SMNVEV (reference sequence). This CDR3 contains 14 residues. The CDR3 DNA is TGTGCCAGCAGTTTAGGGGACGGGAACACTGAAGCTTTCTTT. It is translated as CASSLGDGNTEAFF.

Regarding this clone: In the same sample, other DNA sequences code for this CDR3. The genes are TRBV7-2 and TRBJ1-5, with D perhaps TRBD1 (5 bases). The CDR3 sequence is 15 residues long. The V gene lost 4 bases and the J gene lost 4 bases, with 14 bases spanning the gap. Germline values: CDR1 SGHTA, CDR2 FQGNSA. In nucleotides, the CDR3 is TGTGCCAGCAGCTCGAGGGAATCAGGGAATCAGCCCCAGCATTTT. Protein sequence: CASSSRESGNQPQHF.

The genes are TRBV27 and TRBJ2-1, with TRBD2 matching over 13 bases. The germline V gene has CDR1 MNHEY and CDR2 SMNVEV (reference sequence). The CDR3 is 19 amino acids. V was pared by 5 bases and J by 0 bases, with 10 bases of the junction left unmatched. Written as DNA, the CDR3 is TGTGCCAGCAGTAAGGGACTAGCGGGGTACTCGAGCTCCTACAATGAGCAGTTCTTC. This translates into CASSKGLAGYSSSYNEQFF.